This TCR beta chain was sequenced during a study of T-cell memory formation after mild COVID-19. As for the study in general: Largely donor-specific TCR clusters were found.

Of note for this clonotype: Its cognate antigen is unknown.

Broader study findings: Nothing showed for sure that second-wave clones peaking on day 37 were SARS-CoV-2 specific.

TCRdb reprocessed the 5' RACE reads with MiXCR, giving one entry per CDR3 protein. The repertoire consists of 100,000 to 140,000 distinct CDR3 sequences, with roughly 14% occurring once and the leading ten covering around two fifths. The CDR3 has 14 amino acids. V lost 1 base to trimming and J lost 5 bases, with 11 bases between them. Germline values: CDR1 SEHNR, CDR2 FQNEAQ (reference sequence). The chain combines TRBV7-9 with TRBJ1-2; D gene uncertain. The source material was PBMCs or a T cell subset sorted from them (not recorded which). The source is a man aged 18 to 35 who had mild COVID-19 (a few samples of this study predate the infection). Cell type and time point are not known. Here the CDR3 reads CASSLERHTYGYTF. In nucleotides, the CDR3 is TGTGCCAGCAGCTTAGAACGTCACACATATGGCTACACCTTC.